The text below deals with one T cell receptor beta chain. Its antigen is not identified. Trimming left V 4 bases short and J 4 bases short, with 16 bases between. The CDR3 totals 15 residues. Germline V lookup: CDR1 LGHNA, CDR2 YSLEER. In TCRdb, the reads were re-called with MiXCR into one record per CDR3 protein. The sample holds hundreds of thousands of distinct CDR3 sequences, 33% seen once. These data come from a study of T cell repertoires in cytomegalovirus infection. Study-wide background: The public TCR beta signatures pointed to both CMV infection and matching HLA type.

The chain joins TRBV4-3 to TRBJ1-2; possible D gene TRBD1, 5 bases. Specimen: cultured PBMCs, collected from culture after CMV antigen stimulation. The sequence derives from a human donor in good health (CMV status not recorded). Some clones in this sample may be carry-over from other donors' samples. The CDR3: CASSPQGQRPYGYTF. The CDR3 DNA follows: TGCGCCAGCAGCCCTCAGGGCCAGAGACCCTATGGCTACACCTTC.